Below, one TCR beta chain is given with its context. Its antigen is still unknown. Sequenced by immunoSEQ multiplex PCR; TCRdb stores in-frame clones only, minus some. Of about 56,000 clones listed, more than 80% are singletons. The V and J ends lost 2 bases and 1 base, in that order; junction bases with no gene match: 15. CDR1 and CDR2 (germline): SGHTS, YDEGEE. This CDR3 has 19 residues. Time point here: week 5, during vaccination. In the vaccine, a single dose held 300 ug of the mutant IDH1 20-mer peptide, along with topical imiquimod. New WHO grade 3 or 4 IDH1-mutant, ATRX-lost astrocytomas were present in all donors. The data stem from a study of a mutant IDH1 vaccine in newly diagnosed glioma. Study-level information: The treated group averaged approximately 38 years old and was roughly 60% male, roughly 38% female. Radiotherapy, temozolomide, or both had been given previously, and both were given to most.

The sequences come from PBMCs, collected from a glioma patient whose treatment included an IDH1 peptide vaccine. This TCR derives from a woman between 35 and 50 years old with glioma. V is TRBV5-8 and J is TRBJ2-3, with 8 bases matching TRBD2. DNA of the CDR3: TGTGCCAGCAGCTTTTTCCCTCCGGGAGGGCCCCAACGCACAGATACGCAGTATTTT. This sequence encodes CASSFFPPGGPQRTDTQYF.